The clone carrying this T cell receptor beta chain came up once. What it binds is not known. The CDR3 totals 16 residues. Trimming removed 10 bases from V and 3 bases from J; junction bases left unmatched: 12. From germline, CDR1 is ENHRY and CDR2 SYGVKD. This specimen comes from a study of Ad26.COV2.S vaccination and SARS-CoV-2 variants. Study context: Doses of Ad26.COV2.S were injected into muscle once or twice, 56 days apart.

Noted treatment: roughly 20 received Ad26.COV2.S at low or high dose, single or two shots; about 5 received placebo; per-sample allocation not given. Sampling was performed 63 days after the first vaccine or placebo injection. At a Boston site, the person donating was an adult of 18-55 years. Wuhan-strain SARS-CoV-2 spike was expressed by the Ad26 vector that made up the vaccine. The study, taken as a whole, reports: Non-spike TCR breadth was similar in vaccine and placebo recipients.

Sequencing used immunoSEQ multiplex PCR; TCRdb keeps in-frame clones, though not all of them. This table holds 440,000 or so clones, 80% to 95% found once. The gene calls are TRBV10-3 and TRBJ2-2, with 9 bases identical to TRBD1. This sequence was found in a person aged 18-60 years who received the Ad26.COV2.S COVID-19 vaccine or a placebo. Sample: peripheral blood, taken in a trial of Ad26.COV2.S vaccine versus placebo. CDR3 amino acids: CATQRRTGDDTGELFF. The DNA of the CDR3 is TGTGCCACGCAGCGGAGGACAGGGGACGACACCGGGGAGCTGTTTTTT.